This T cell receptor (beta chain) was documented in a study of early T cells in non-severe SARS-CoV-2 infection. On the study more broadly: With bulk RNA from unsorted whole blood as input, sequencing yielded unpaired chains.

The TCR library protocol attached unique molecular identifiers to the individual cDNA molecules. MiXCR, run by TCRdb on the 5' RACE reads, gives a single entry per CDR3 protein. The data contain more than 95,000 distinct CDR3 sequences, approximately 16% of them seen just once; the ten biggest clones take up 1.3%. Germline CDR1 and CDR2: SGHTA and FQGNSA. The V end lost 5 bases, the J end lost 2 bases, and 16 bases lay between the germline ends. The CDR3 is made up of 15 amino acids. Study-level findings and limits: The study's VDJdb matching favored anti-spike CD8 responses and missed private and CD4 specificities.

In regard to this clonotype: As yet, its antigen is unknown.

Material: whole blood. The chain is built from TRBV7-2 and TRBJ2-7, with D perhaps TRBD1 (6 bases). This TCR derives from an adult who was a healthcare worker with PCR-confirmed SARS-CoV-2 infection or an uninfected control (not recorded which). The CDR3 nucleotides read TGTGCCAGCAGCCAAGCTGGGACACTCACCTACGAGCAGTACTTC. It specifies CASSQAGTLTYEQYF.